The 10 T cell receptor beta chains in this list originate from one sample, sequenced in a study of neurological immune-mediated disorders. MiXCR, run by TCRdb on the 5' RACE reads, gives a single entry per CDR3 protein. The sample yields about 65,000 distinct CDR3 sequences, roughly 3.7% seen once. The sample comprised PBMCs. The receptors come from a man aged 45-60 years with multiple sclerosis.

Many counts were recorded for this clonotype. The chain recombines TRBV9 with TRBJ2-1, with 10 bases lining up with TRBD2. The CDR3 runs to 15 residues. Losses at the gene ends were 6 bases for V and 12 bases for J; bases not matched to a gene: 15. CDR1 and CDR2 from the germline V gene are SGDLS and YYNGEE. The CDR3 spells CASTPGSGGLFGQFF. The CDR3 DNA reads as TGTGCCAGCACACCGGGTAGCGGGGGGCTCTTTGGGCAGTTCTTC. Based on the CDR3 plus reference TRBV9 and TRBJ2-1, the full variable domain is DSGVTQTPKHLITATGQRVTLRCSPRSGDLSVYWYQQSLDQGLQFLIQYYNGEERAKGNILERFSAQQFPDLHSELNLSSLELGDSALYFCASTPGSGGLFGQFFGPGTRLTVL.

The chain links TRBV28 to TRBJ1-1; D unresolved. There are 15 residues in the CDR3. CDR1 is MDHEN and CDR2 is SYDVKM in the germline V gene. V shed 6 bases and J shed 0 bases, with 14 bases lying between them. The CDR3 protein is CASSPITRMNTEAFF. The CDR3, as DNA: TGTGCCAGCAGCCCAATAACAAGGATGAACACTGAAGCTTTCTTT.

This clonotype was observed many times. The V call is TRBV6-2 or TRBV6-3, the J call TRBJ2-7, with D unclear. The V gene's germline CDR1 is MNHEY and CDR2 SVGEGT. Trimming stripped 2 bases from V and 3 bases from J, with 14 bases between. The CDR3 runs 15 residues. The CDR3 DNA reads as TGTGCCAGCAGTTACGGCCCAGGTACGGTCTACGAGCAGTACTTC. As protein: CASSYGPGTVYEQYF.

This clonotype was picked up many times. The chain has TRBV20-1 and TRBJ2-5; TRBD1 or TRBD2 may be the D gene (5 bases each). The germline gives CDR1 DFQATT, CDR2 SNEGSKA (reference sequence). The V end lost 6 bases, the J end lost 7 bases, and 12 bases lay between the germline ends. There are 11 residues in the CDR3. The CDR3 here is CSAGGGMTQYF. CDR3 in DNA: TGCAGTGCGGGTGGGGGAATGACCCAGTACTTC.

This clonotype was seen many times. This sequence joins TRBV12-3 or TRBV12-4 and TRBJ2-2; tentatively, D is TRBD1 (6 bases). The CDR3 is 16 amino acids. Trimming left V 6 bases short and J 4 bases short, with 18 bases between. CDR3: CASSPRPGHLTGELFF. The CDR3 nucleotides read TGTGCCAGCAGCCCCCGCCCGGGACACCTCACCGGGGAGCTGTTTTTT.

This clonotype has a count of ten or more. This chain links TRBV5-6 with TRBJ2-3, with 7 bases that match TRBD2. V dropped 0 bases and J dropped 2; count of bases not matched to a gene: 6. Germline CDR1 reads SGHDT; CDR2 reads YYEEEE. The CDR3 runs 16 residues. Here the CDR3 reads CASSLAGGGTTDTQYF. In nucleotides, the CDR3 is TGTGCCAGCAGCTTGGCCGGCGGGGGTACCACAGATACGCAGTATTTT.

This clonotype was seen many times. The rearrangement links TRBV7-2 to TRBJ1-2, with 7 positions matching TRBD1. The CDR3 extends over 15 amino acids. V dropped 4 bases and J dropped 2; count of bases not matched to a gene: 7. In germline, CDR1 is SGHTA, CDR2 FQGNSA. The CDR3 nucleotides are TGTGCCAGCAGCTACCGACAGGGCCCCAACTATGGCTACACCTTC. Translated: CASSYRQGPNYGYTF.

This clonotype came up many times. The V gene is TRBV7-2, the J gene TRBJ1-2; tentatively, D is TRBD1 (5 bases). The CDR3 is made up of 14 amino acids. V lost 0 bases and J 4 bases, leaving 9 bases between the germline ends. CDR1 and CDR2 from the germline V gene are SGHTA and FQGNSA. CDR3 DNA sequence: TGTGCCAGCAGCTTAGCGCGGACAAGCTATGGCTACACCTTC. Its protein is CASSLARTSYGYTF.

In its sample, this clonotype was seen a few times. One end of the junction is discordant with germline, which a read error may explain. The genes are TRBV5-1 and TRBJ1-6; a possible D gene is TRBD1 (5 bases). The germline gives CDR1 SGHRS, CDR2 YFSETQ. CDR3 length: 14 amino acids. CDR3 in amino acids: CASSLVKGYSPLNF. The DNA for the CDR3 is TGCGCCAGCAGCTTGGTAAAGGGGTACTCACCCCTCAACTTT. The complete variable domain, with remaining parts taken from reference TRBV5-1 and TRBJ1-6, reads KAGVTQTPRYLIKTRGQQVTLSCSPISGHRSVSWYQQTPGQGLQFLFEYFSETQRNKGNFPGRFSGRQFSNSRSEMNVSTLELGDSALYLCASSLVKGYSPLNFGNGTRLTVT.

The sample holds many counts of this clonotype. CDR3 in DNA: TGTGCCAGCAGCGTAGATTTGGGCAGAGTCTACGAGCAGTACTTC. Its translation: CASSVDLGRVYEQYF. The chain uses TRBV9 and TRBJ2-7, with no clear D. The CDR3 loop spans 15 amino acids. The ends were cut back, 0 bases at V and 3 bases at J, with 13 bases in the middle. The germline V gene has CDR1 SGDLS and CDR2 YYNGEE.